The 7 T cell receptor beta chains reported below all come from one sample, sequenced in a study of T cell repertoires in cytomegalovirus infection. TCRdb passed the reads through MiXCR, listing each CDR3 protein once. In the table there are some 160,000 distinct CDR3 sequences, approximately 17% of which are singletons. Sequencing input: CD8+ T cells from PBMCs. These receptors were obtained from a human donor in good health (CMV status not recorded). Some clones in this sample may be carry-over from other donors' samples.

The chain employs TRBV4-3 and TRBJ1-1; D is ambiguous. The V and J ends lost 0 bases and 0 bases respectively, with 14 bases between them. The CDR3 contains 17 residues. The V gene's germline CDR1 is LGHNA and CDR2 YSLEER. The CDR3 DNA is TGCGCCAGCAGCCAAGATGAGGTTGGCAGGATGAACACTGAAGCTTTCTTT. This codes for CASSQDEVGRMNTEAFF.

V usage is TRBV20-1 and J usage is TRBJ2-5; D gene ambiguous. The CDR3 has 11 residues. Germline-derived CDR1 and CDR2 are DFQATT and SNEGSKA (reference sequence). The V gene lost 2 bases and the J gene lost 8 bases, with 9 bases spanning the gap. The CDR3 spells CSARLGDTQYF. CDR3 coding DNA: TGCAGTGCTAGACTCGGCGATACCCAGTACTTC.

This clonotype was seen a handful of times. V usage is TRBV12-5 and J usage is TRBJ1-6, with 7 bases aligning to TRBD1. J was trimmed by 8 bases and V by 1 base; bases with no gene match: 23. The CDR3 loop spans 21 amino acids. CDR1 and CDR2 (germline): LGHNT, FRNRAP. The CDR3 sequence is CASGLETSGTEYSARDSPLHF. The CDR3 region has the DNA TGTGCTAGTGGTTTGGAAACCTCCGGGACAGAATACTCGGCCCGGGATTCACCCCTCCACTTT.

This clonotype came up a few times. The chain couples TRBV7-2 to TRBJ1-3; possibly TRBD1 for D (5 bases). The CDR3 consists of 16 residues. Germline CDR1 is SGHTA and CDR2 is FQGNSA. The V end was cut by 5 bases, the J end by 0 bases, with 14 bases between. The CDR3 reads CASSVRDVNSGNTIYF. The CDR3 DNA reads as TGTGCCAGCAGCGTCCGGGACGTTAACTCTGGAAACACCATATATTTT. Drawing the rest from reference TRBV7-2 and TRBJ1-3, the complete variable domain is GAGVSQSPSNKVTEKGKDVELRCDPISGHTALYWYRQSLGQGLEFLIYFQGNSAPDKSGLPSDRFSAERTGGSVSTLTIQRTQQEDSAVYLCASSVRDVNSGNTIYFGEGSWLTVV.

This clonotype was seen only a few times. V and J are TRBV15 and TRBJ1-1, with a weak D call TRBD1 (6 bases). The V gene's germline CDR1 is LNHNV and CDR2 YYDKDF (reference sequence). The length of the CDR3 is 15 residues. The V and J ends lost 1 base and 0 bases respectively, with 9 bases between them. The CDR3 loop reads CATSRAQGMNTEAFF. CDR3 coding DNA: TGTGCCACCAGCAGAGCACAGGGCATGAACACTGAAGCTTTCTTT.

The V call is TRBV19, the J call TRBJ1-1; unclear D gene. Germline CDR1 and CDR2: LNHDA and SQIVND (reference sequence). The CDR3 is made up of 14 amino acids. V lost 3 bases and J lost 1, with 9 bases in between. The CDR3 DNA sequence: TGTGCCAGTAGTATGGAGTTCGGGAACACTGAAGCTTTCTTT. Translating gives CASSMEFGNTEAFF.

The chain combines TRBV6-2 or TRBV6-3 with TRBJ2-7, with unresolved D. CDR1 and CDR2 from the germline V gene are MNHEY and SVGEGT. The CDR3 is 11 amino acids. V dropped 4 bases and J dropped 3 bases, with 4 bases sitting between them. The CDR3 protein is CASSWSYEQYF. In nucleotides, the CDR3 is TGTGCCAGCAGTTGGAGCTACGAGCAGTACTTC.